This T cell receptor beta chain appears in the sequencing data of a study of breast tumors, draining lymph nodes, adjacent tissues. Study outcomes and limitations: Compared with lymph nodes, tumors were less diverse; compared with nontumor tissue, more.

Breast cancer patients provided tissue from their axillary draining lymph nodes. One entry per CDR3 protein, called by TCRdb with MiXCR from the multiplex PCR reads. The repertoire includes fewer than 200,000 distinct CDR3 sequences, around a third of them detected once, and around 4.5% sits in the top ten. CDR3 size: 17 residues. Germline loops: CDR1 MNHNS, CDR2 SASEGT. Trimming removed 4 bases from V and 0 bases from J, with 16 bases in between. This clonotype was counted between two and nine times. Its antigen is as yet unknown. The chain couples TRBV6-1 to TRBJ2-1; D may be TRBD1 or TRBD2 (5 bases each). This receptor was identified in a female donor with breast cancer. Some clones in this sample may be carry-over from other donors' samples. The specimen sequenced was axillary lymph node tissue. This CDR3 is CASSGGFGADSYNEQFF. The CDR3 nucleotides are TGTGCCAGCAGTGGGGGGTTTGGGGCGGACTCCTACAATGAGCAGTTCTTC.